Shown below are 3 T cell receptor beta chains from a single sample sequenced in a study of cytomegalovirus exposure and HLA in healthy donors. Amplification used 60 Vbeta primers and 13 Jbeta primers. Clones were read by immunoSEQ multiplex PCR, and TCRdb kept only the in-frame ones, dropping some. Counted here are around 200,000 clones, around 80% occurring once; the ten biggest clones make up roughly 4.5%. The sequencing input was PBMCs. The receptors were sampled from a woman in her twenties or thirties in good health and CMV-seropositive.

This sequence joins TRBV4-1 and TRBJ2-5, with 9 bases matching TRBD2. Looked up from germline, CDR1 is MGHRA and CDR2 is YSYEKL. This CDR3 comprises 17 residues. V lost 3 bases to trimming and J lost 0 bases; unmatched junction nucleotides: 8. CDR3: CASSQRPSGKYQETQYF. The CDR3 DNA reads as TGCGCCAGCAGCCAGAGGCCTAGCGGGAAATACCAAGAGACCCAGTACTTC.

A few counts support this clone. The chain joins TRBV5-3 to TRBJ2-4; D is possibly TRBD2 (5 bases). TRBV5-3 is an ORF for which the function is uncertain. The CDR3 has 15 amino acids. The ends were cut back, 6 bases at V and 3 bases at J, with 16 bases in the middle. The DNA for the CDR3 is TGTGCCAGAACCCAGGTAGGGAGACGCAAAAACATTCAGTACTTC. Its translation: CARTQVGRRKNIQYF.

The rearrangement links TRBV6-1 to TRBJ1-6, with 7 positions matching TRBD1. The CDR3 has 15 residues. J gave up 8 bases and V 4 bases, and 8 bases lay outside the gene matches. Germline CDR1 and CDR2: MNHNS and SASEGT. The CDR3 bases are TGTGCCAGCAGTGTGGCAGGGGGTAGAGATTCACCCCTCCACTTT. It translates to CASSVAGGRDSPLHF.